This T cell receptor beta chain comes out of a study of spatial heterogeneity in lung cancer. Study context: The average appearance count of each unique TCR and UMI combination in raw reads was more than eight.

Time point of the sample: sample taken at primary tumor resection. Sequencing covered unsorted whole RNA taken from tumor, nontumor lung or frozen PBMC. The approximately 67 donors had untreated early-stage non-small cell lung cancer. This clonotype was seen ten or more times. A distinct unique molecular identifier was carried by each TCR cDNA molecule. MiXCR, run by TCRdb on the 5' RACE reads, gives a single entry per CDR3 protein. This table has tens of thousands of distinct CDR3 sequences, roughly 10% appearing once. The material sequenced was PBMCs, taken at surgery. This clonotype was sampled from a male donor with early-stage non-small cell lung cancer.

Here the CDR3 DNA reads TGTGCCAGCAGCCCGGACAGGATCGGCTACGAGCAGTACTTC. It translates to CASSPDRIGYEQYF. V is TRBV11-3 and J is TRBJ2-7, with TRBD1 identical over 7 bases. CDR3 length: 14 amino acids. CDR1 and CDR2 from the germline V gene are SGHNT and YENEEA. The junction had 7 bases not matched to a gene; V was cut back by 5 bases and J by 3 bases. The full variable domain, its missing parts supplied by reference TRBV11-3 and TRBJ2-7, is EAGVVQSPRYKIIEKKQPVAFWCNPISGHNTLYWYLQNLGQGPELLIRYENEEAVDDSQLPKDRFSAERLKGVDSTLKIQPAELGDSAVYLCASSPDRIGYEQYFGPGTRLTVT.